This T cell receptor (beta chain) came from a study of blood T cell repertoires in COVID-19. Overall study context: COVID-19 samples, acute and convalescent, were from the United States, Italy and Spain. In each case, the material was cDNA or gDNA derived from T cells, B-cell-depleted T cells, or PBMCs.

V was shortened by 0 bases and J by 4 bases, with 13 bases between the two germline ends. The CDR3 loop spans 15 amino acids. From germline, CDR1 is MNHEY and CDR2 SMNVEV (reference sequence). Authors' data handling: Nucleated cell number was recorded as an estimate derived from reference gene primer amplification. Assay used: immunoSEQ multiplex PCR; TCRdb lists only in-frame clones, some missing. V and J calls and clone size come straight from that table; D and trimming were deduced from the DNA. The data contain some 180,000 clones, about four fifths of them singletons. The origin of this receptor is a man in his sixties with acute or convalescent COVID-19. The chain couples TRBV27 to TRBJ2-7; D is perhaps TRBD2 (6 bases). The material sequenced was peripheral blood. The CDR3 DNA follows: TGTGCCAGCAGTTTATCCCTCTACGGGGGATACGAGCAGTACTTC. It codes for CASSLSLYGGYEQYF.